The 7 T cell receptor beta chains given below trace back to one sample, sequenced in a study of T and B cells in COVID-19 patients. BIOMED2 TRB-A/B primer pools were used in multiplex TRB PCR. TCRdb used MiXCR to reprocess the multiplex PCR reads, holding one entry per CDR3 protein. The sample consists of under 20,000 distinct CDR3 sequences, 25% to 35% of them appearing once. From blood, about 220-500 ng of genomic DNA served as TRB template. The specimen was blood. These receptors were collected from a human donor who had recovered from COVID-19.

The CDR3 reads CASSQRLAGGFRDTQYF. In nucleotides, the CDR3 is TGTGCCAGCAGCCAACGACTAGCGGGGGGTTTTAGAGATACGCAGTATTTT. V gene TRBV5-6 combines with J gene TRBJ2-3; TRBD2 aligns across 13 bases. J was trimmed by 5 bases and V by 4 bases; bases with no gene match: 10. Germline CDR1 is SGHDT and CDR2 is YYEEEE. The CDR3 runs 17 residues.

V is TRBV5-6 and J is TRBJ1-5; 8 bases fit TRBD1. Germline-derived CDR1 and CDR2 are SGHDT and YYEEEE. This CDR3 is built from 14 residues. The J segment lost 6 bases and the V segment lost 1 base, leaving 3 bases of the junction unmatched. CDR3 protein: CASSLRQGAQPQHF. DNA for the CDR3: TGTGCCAGCAGCTTGCGGCAGGGGGCTCAGCCCCAGCATTTT.

This clonotype has just a few counts. This chain joins TRBV5-1 and TRBJ2-1, with 9 bases fitting TRBD2. Germline V CDR1 and CDR2: SGHRS, YFSETQ. V gave up 6 bases and J gave up 7 bases; unmatched junction bases: 11. CDR3 length: 15 amino acids. The CDR3 sequence: CASKSVRAGGNEQFF. The CDR3 coding sequence is TGCGCCAGCAAGTCGGTTCGAGCGGGGGGAAATGAGCAGTTCTTC.

The rearrangement uses TRBV20-1 and TRBJ2-3; TRBD1 agrees at 10 bases. In germline, CDR1 is DFQATT, CDR2 SNEGSKA (reference sequence). This CDR3 contains 17 residues. The junction had 19 bases not matched to a gene; V was cut back by 5 bases and J by 8 bases. The CDR3 nucleotides read TGCAGTGCTCGCCGGGCCGGGACAGGGGTGTTTTTAGGTACGCAGTATTTT. Its protein product is CSARRAGTGVFLGTQYF.

This clonotype is medium-sized (0.01 to 0.1%) by share. The chain recombines TRBV6-6 with TRBJ2-5, with 9 nucleotides matching TRBD1. The germline gives CDR1 MNHNY, CDR2 SVGAGI (reference sequence). V was pared by 7 bases and J by 4 bases, with 7 bases of the junction left unmatched. There are 14 residues in the CDR3. The CDR3 DNA is TGTGCCAGCACCTGGGACAGGGTTGGAGAGACCCAGTACTTC. It translates to CASTWDRVGETQYF.

By frequency in the sample, this clonotype is medium-sized. J is TRBJ2-2 and V is TRBV19; D gene ambiguous. The V gene's germline CDR1 is LNHDA and CDR2 SQIVND (reference sequence). The CDR3 length is 11 residues. Deletions cut 6 bases from V and 7 bases from J, with 6 bases between. CDR3 coding DNA: TGTGCCAGTAGAGTGTTCGGGGAGCTGTTTTTT. Translated, it gives CASRVFGELFF.

This clonotype ranks as medium-sized. The chain couples TRBV6-2 or TRBV6-3 to TRBJ2-1; weak D call: TRBD1 (6 bases). The CDR3 runs 13 residues. Germline CDR1 is MNHEY and CDR2 is SVGEGT. The germline V and J ends were trimmed by 5 bases and 7 bases, with 12 bases remaining between them. The CDR3 region has the DNA TGTGCCAGCAGTGCCGGGACATGGAATGAGCAGTTCTTC. This encodes CASSAGTWNEQFF.